A selection of T cell receptor beta chains follows, all from one sample in a study of T-cell memory formation after mild COVID-19. TCRdb reprocessed the 5' RACE reads with MiXCR, giving one entry per CDR3 protein. The sample has some 290,000 distinct CDR3 sequences; 15% to 20% are singletons. What was sequenced was PBMCs or a T cell subset sorted from them (not recorded which). The receptors shown here come from a young man who had mild COVID-19 (a few samples of this study predate the infection). Cell type and time point are not known. Each CDR3 is given with its conserved first and last residue. D genes are given only for firm matches. The size of a clone is reported for some rows only, either as once, few or many, or as a class for expanded clones.

D gene	clone size	J gene	V gene	CDR3 protein	CDR3 DNA
TRBD1	few	TRBJ2-5	TRBV5-1	CASSEGDRSQETQYF	TGCGCCAGCAGCGAAGGGGACAGGAGCCAAGAGACCCAGTACTTC
.	.	TRBJ2-5	TRBV5-1	CASSLGMDQETQYF	TGCGCCAGCAGCTTGGGTATGGACCAAGAGACCCAGTACTTC
.	.	TRBJ2-1	TRBV10-3	CAISGATYNEQFF	TGTGCCATCTCGGGGGCCACCTACAATGAGCAGTTCTTC
.	.	TRBJ1-5	TRBV20-1	CSAGGGNQPQHF	TGCAGTGCCGGGGGCGGCAATCAGCCCCAGCATTTT
.	few	TRBJ1-6	TRBV4-1	CASSHERSTNYNSPLHF	TGCGCCAGCAGCCACGAAAGAAGCACGAACTATAATTCACCCCTCCACTTT
.	few	TRBJ1-6	TRBV7-9	CASSSRAPPEAPLHF	TGTGCCAGCAGCTCCCGGGCGCCGCCCGAGGCACCCCTCCACTTT
.	few	TRBJ1-6	TRBV14	CASSQVGRDSPLHF	TGTGCCAGCAGCCAAGTCGGCAGGGATTCACCCCTCCACTTT
TRBD1	.	TRBJ1-2	TRBV12-3/TRBV12-4	CASSLGQGARGYTF	TGTGCCAGCAGCCTGGGACAGGGGGCGAGAGGCTACACCTTC
.	few	TRBJ1-6	TRBV6-1	CASSETGNSPLHF	TGTGCCAGCAGTGAAACCGGTAATTCACCCCTCCACTTT
TRBD1	.	TRBJ2-3	TRBV13	CASSPGQGTEYF	TGTGCCAGCAGCCCGGGACAGGGGACGGAGTATTTT
.	.	TRBJ2-5	TRBV18	CASSPLAMAYTGEETQYF	TGTGCCAGCTCACCTCTCGCGATGGCTTACACAGGAGAAGAGACCCAGTACTTC
.	.	TRBJ1-5	TRBV3-1	CASSQDGGRGIQPQHF	TGTGCCAGCAGCCAAGATGGGGGCAGGGGAATTCAGCCCCAGCATTTT
TRBD1	few	TRBJ1-2	TRBV5-1	CASSPGQGSLYGYTF	TGCGCCAGCAGCCCAGGACAGGGCTCCCTCTATGGCTACACCTTC
.	few	TRBJ2-7	TRBV6-5	CASSYSAGSPYEQYF	TGTGCCAGCAGTTACTCAGCAGGGTCCCCCTACGAGCAGTACTTC
.	few	TRBJ2-5	TRBV12-3/TRBV12-4	CASRKGEVLSETQYF	TGTGCCAGCAGAAAAGGGGAGGTGCTGAGCGAGACCCAGTACTTC
.	many	TRBJ1-4	TRBV3-1	CASSPGRTNEKLFF	TGTGCCAGCAGTCCAGGGAGAACTAATGAAAAACTGTTTTTT
TRBD2	.	TRBJ2-3	TRBV5-1	CASRRGGPDTQYF	TGCGCCAGCAGACGGGGGGGCCCAGATACGCAGTATTTT
TRBD1	few	TRBJ2-7	TRBV4-1	CASSQPVPGQDSYEQYF	TGCGCCAGCAGCCAACCCGTTCCGGGACAGGACTCCTACGAGCAGTACTTC
.	once	TRBJ1-1	TRBV7-8	CASSLMGPANTEAFF	TGTGCCAGCAGCTTGATGGGCCCGGCGAACACTGAAGCTTTCTTT
.	.	TRBJ1-5	TRBV16	CASGRPLGQPQHF	TGTGCCAGCGGCAGACCTTTGGGTCAGCCCCAGCATTTT
.	.	TRBJ1-4	TRBV6-2/TRBV6-3	CASSYPGTYEKLFF	TGTGCCAGCAGTTACCCCGGGACCTATGAAAAACTGTTTTTT
.	.	TRBJ2-5	TRBV15	CATSRVRESVQETQYF	TGTGCCACCAGCAGAGTTAGGGAATCCGTCCAAGAGACCCAGTACTTC
.	few	TRBJ1-2	TRBV9	CASSVGTTNNYGYTF	TGTGCCAGCAGCGTTGGGACAACAAATAACTATGGCTACACCTTC
.	few	TRBJ1-4	TRBV18	CASSQNRVGGTAANEKLFF	TGTGCCAGCTCACAAAACCGGGTTGGGGGCACGGCAGCTAATGAAAAACTGTTTTTT
.	.	TRBJ2-2	TRBV5-1	CASSFDTGELFF	TGCGCCAGCAGCTTCGACACCGGGGAGCTGTTTTTT
.	few	TRBJ1-2	TRBV5-1	CASSLAVSYGYTF	TGCGCCAGCAGCTTGGCAGTCTCCTATGGCTACACCTTC
.	many	TRBJ2-3	TRBV6-2/TRBV6-3	CASSTGPPRGKTDTQYF	TGTGCCAGCAGCACTGGACCACCTAGGGGGAAGACAGATACGCAGTATTTT
.	.	TRBJ1-2	TRBV7-3	CASSGGVFSGYTF	TGTGCCAGCAGTGGAGGGGTGTTCTCGGGCTACACCTTC
.	few	TRBJ2-7	TRBV4-2	CASSQELARWTRQYF	TGTGCCAGCAGCCAGGAACTAGCAAGATGGACGCGGCAGTACTTC
.	few	TRBJ1-1	TRBV12-3/TRBV12-4	CASSPTGGGSNTEAFF	TGTGCCAGCAGTCCCACCGGGGGTGGATCGAACACTGAAGCTTTCTTT
.	few	TRBJ2-1	TRBV15	CATSRDPRFSYNEQFF	TGTGCCACCAGCAGAGACCCTAGATTCTCCTACAATGAGCAGTTCTTC
.	.	TRBJ2-5	TRBV4-2	CASSQKGVQETQYF	TGTGCCAGCAGCCAAAAAGGCGTCCAAGAGACCCAGTACTTC
.	few	TRBJ2-1	TRBV20-1	CSARRASSYNEQFF	TGCAGTGCTAGGAGGGCGAGCTCCTACAATGAGCAGTTCTTC
TRBD1	few	TRBJ2-2	TRBV24-1	CATTPGTGGTGELFF	TGTGCCACCACCCCCGGGACAGGGGGCACCGGGGAGCTGTTTTTT
.	few	TRBJ1-3	TRBV7-8	CASRPGAGPFSGNTIYF	TGTGCCAGCAGGCCGGGGGCAGGACCCTTCTCTGGAAACACCATATATTTT
TRBD2	many	TRBJ2-3	TRBV7-2	CASSLGPPVAGGQDTQYF	TGTGCCAGCAGCTTAGGGCCTCCGGTAGCGGGGGGGCAAGATACGCAGTATTTT
.	.	TRBJ2-5	TRBV5-1	CASSLSEVWRDQETQYF	TGCGCCAGCAGCTTGTCCGAAGTGTGGAGGGACCAAGAGACCCAGTACTTC
.	.	TRBJ1-6	TRBV7-9	CASSGNGHHSPLHF	TGTGCCAGCAGCGGGAACGGCCATCATTCACCCCTCCACTTT
.	.	TRBJ1-1	TRBV5-1	CASSFFGGSRTEAFF	TGCGCCAGCAGCTTCTTTGGGGGCTCGCGGACTGAAGCTTTCTTT
.	.	TRBJ1-6	TRBV9	CASSVGPNSPLHF	TGTGCCAGCAGCGTCGGCCCGAATTCACCCCTCCACTTT
.	.	TRBJ1-1	TRBV7-9	CASSFFQGSGAFF	TGTGCCAGCAGCTTCTTCCAAGGGTCCGGAGCTTTCTTT
.	few	TRBJ1-2	TRBV7-9	CASSWNDGGGYGYTF	TGTGCCAGCAGCTGGAATGATGGGGGCGGCTATGGCTACACCTTC
.	few	TRBJ1-1	TRBV6-5	CASSYTPGVNTEAFF	TGTGCCAGCAGTTATACCCCGGGGGTGAACACTGAAGCTTTCTTT
TRBD1	few	TRBJ1-2	TRBV6-1	CASSARGRDYGYTF	TGTGCCAGCAGTGCGAGGGGGCGCGACTATGGCTACACCTTC
.	.	TRBJ1-6	TRBV4-1	CASSQEGFLGSPLHF	TGCGCCAGCAGCCAAGAAGGCTTTTTGGGTTCACCCCTCCACTTT
TRBD2	few	TRBJ2-1	TRBV29-1	CSVSSGGAYEQFF	TGCAGCGTTTCTAGCGGGGGGGCTTATGAGCAGTTCTTC
.	.	TRBJ2-1	TRBV20-1	CSARDPLADEQFF	TGCAGTGCTAGAGATCCCCTTGCGGATGAGCAGTTCTTC
.	few	TRBJ2-1	TRBV7-9	CASSMLLNEQFF	TGTGCCAGCAGCATGTTACTGAATGAGCAGTTCTTC
.	few	TRBJ2-5	TRBV5-1	CASSLGLWMETQYF	TGCGCCAGCAGCTTGGGTTTATGGATGGAGACCCAGTACTTC
TRBD2	few	TRBJ2-3	TRBV5-1	CASSLGLAGAEDTQYF	TGCGCCAGCAGCTTGGGACTAGCGGGGGCGGAAGATACGCAGTATTTT
.	many	TRBJ2-5	TRBV3-1	CASSQGPTQYF	TGTGCCAGCAGCCAAGGGCCGACCCAGTACTTC
TRBD2	few	TRBJ2-3	TRBV7-2	CASSSAGGTDTQYF	TGTGCCAGCAGCTCGGCGGGGGGCACAGATACGCAGTATTTT
TRBD1	.	TRBJ2-3	TRBV25-1	CASSGRDRVLTDTQYF	TGTGCCAGCAGTGGCCGGGACAGGGTCCTCACAGATACGCAGTATTTT
.	.	TRBJ2-3	TRBV4-3	CASSQNPSGETDTQYF	TGCGCCAGCAGCCAAAATCCTTCCGGGGAGACAGATACGCAGTATTTT
.	.	TRBJ2-1	TRBV7-3	CASSLTVNEQFF	TGTGCCAGCAGCTTAACTGTCAATGAGCAGTTCTTC
.	few	TRBJ2-5	TRBV5-1	CASSFWGQQQETQYF	TGCGCCAGCAGCTTTTGGGGGCAGCAGCAAGAGACCCAGTACTTC
.	few	TRBJ2-3	TRBV27	CASSLYDVHRSDTQYF	TGTGCCAGCAGTTTATACGACGTCCATAGGTCAGATACGCAGTATTTT